Presented here are 16 T cell receptor beta chains from one specimen sequenced in a study of control samples from healthy donors and cancer patients. TCRdb's copy holds only in-frame clones and misses some; the assay was immunoSEQ multiplex PCR. The profile shows around 160,000 clones, roughly 93% of them singletons. Specimen: blood. Source of these receptors: a man between 18 and 29 years old in good health.

This clone was seen a few times. The genes are TRBV13 and TRBJ1-1, with D perhaps TRBD1 (5 bases). V shed 4 bases and J shed 5 bases, with 17 bases lying between them. Germline loops: CDR1 PRHDT, CDR2 FYEKMQ (reference sequence). The CDR3 covers 15 residues. CDR3 DNA: TGTGCCAGCAGCTGGGGGAGGAGGGGAGGTACTGAAGCTTTCTTT. As protein: CASSWGRRGGTEAFF.

The chain is built from TRBV10-3 and TRBJ1-4; 7 bases fit TRBD1. V lost 3 bases and J lost 6; bases outside the gene matches: 1. Germline V gene lookup returns CDR1 ENHRY and CDR2 SYGVKD. CDR3 size: 13 residues. The CDR3 DNA is TGTGCCATCAGTGAAACAGGGGATGAAAAACTGTTTTTT. Its translation: CAISETGDEKLFF.

The J gene is TRBJ2-7, the V gene TRBV3-1 (or the pseudogene TRBV3-2); the match to TRBD2 covers 7 bases. This CDR3 has 14 amino acids. Germline-derived CDR1 and CDR2 are LGHDT and YNNKEL (reference sequence). J gave up 2 bases and V 4 bases, and 5 bases lay outside the gene matches. The CDR3 DNA reads TGTGCCAGCAGCCCCGGCGGGGGAGCCTACGAGCAGTACTTC. Protein sequence: CASSPGGGAYEQYF.

The rearrangement links TRBV15 to TRBJ2-7, with a possible D match to TRBD2 (6 bases). Germline CDR1 reads LNHNV; CDR2 reads YYDKDF (reference sequence). Between the trimmed V and J ends, which lost 1 base and 3 bases, there was a span of 10 bases. This CDR3 comprises 14 residues. The CDR3 DNA reads as TGTGCCACCAGCAGAGGGGGGGAGTACTACGAGCAGTACTTC. Translation: CATSRGGEYYEQYF.

This chain joins TRBV6-5 and TRBJ1-5; 7 bases line up with TRBD1. V shed 8 bases and J 8 bases; nucleotides not matched to a gene: 3. This CDR3 is built from 11 residues. The germline V gene has CDR1 MNHEY and CDR2 SVGAGI. The CDR3 protein is CASQGVKPQHF. CDR3 DNA sequence: TGTGCCAGCCAGGGGGTGAAGCCCCAGCATTTT.

The chain combines TRBV21-1 with TRBJ2-7; the table's D call, TRBD1, was not checked against the DNA. TRBV21-1 is recorded as a pseudogene. The CDR3 sequence is 16 residues long. The CDR3 loop is CASSSQDRQSSYEQYF. The CDR3 DNA follows: TGTGCCAGCAGCTCGCAAGACAGACAGAGCTCCTACGAGCAGTACTTC.

This chain joins TRBV4-1 and TRBJ2-3; D may be TRBD2 (6 bases). This CDR3 contains 16 residues. The V end lost 4 bases, the J end lost 1 base, and 15 bases lay between the germline ends. The germline V gene encodes CDR1 MGHRA and CDR2 YSYEKL. CDR3 in amino acids: CASSRSAQRGTDTQYF. DNA of the CDR3: TGCGCCAGCAGCCGAAGCGCACAGCGGGGCACAGATACGCAGTATTTT.

Comments on this clone: One junction end disagrees with the germline gene, perhaps due to a read error. The gene calls are TRBV7-7 and TRBJ2-1; D remains unclear. The CDR3 sequence is 13 residues long. CDR1 is SSHAT and CDR2 is FNYEAQ in the germline V gene (reference sequence). CDR3 sequence reads: CASSLESVTEQFF. The CDR3 DNA follows: TGTGCTAGCAGCTTAGAATCCGTCACTGAGCAGTTCTTC.

The chain recombines TRBV5-1 with TRBJ2-3; 11 positions agree with TRBD2. The CDR3 has 18 residues. CDR1 and CDR2 (germline): SGHRS, YFSETQ. V lost 0 bases and J lost 2; bases outside the gene matches: 8. Here the CDR3 DNA reads TGCGCCAGCAGCTTGGTGTCTAGCGGGGGGCCCGACACAGATACGCAGTATTTT. Encoded protein: CASSLVSSGGPDTDTQYF.

The CDR3 DNA reads as TGCGCCAGCAGCTTACTACAGGGCCCCTCCGATGAGCAGTTCTTC. It specifies CASSLLQGPSDEQFF. This chain links TRBV5-1 with TRBJ2-1, with a possible D match to TRBD1 (6 bases). Germline CDR1 is SGHRS and CDR2 is YFSETQ. The CDR3 consists of 15 residues. Trimming pared 2 bases from V and 8 bases from J, leaving 17 bases between.

The chain joins TRBV5-6 to TRBJ2-7; unclear D gene. This CDR3 contains 14 residues. Germline CDR1 SGHDT, CDR2 YYEEEE. With 1 base removed from V and 5 bases from J, the gap between germline ends came to 13 bases. In DNA form, the CDR3 reads TGTGCCAGCAGCTTGTTCCCTGAAGGTAACGAGCAGTACTTC. Its translation is CASSLFPEGNEQYF.

The CDR3 region is CASSASTQANYGYTF. The CDR3 nucleotides read TGTGCCAGCAGCGCCTCAACGCAGGCTAACTATGGCTACACCTTC. V usage is TRBV9 and J usage is TRBJ1-2; D unclear. Trimming removed 3 bases from V and 0 bases from J, with 12 bases in between. The CDR3 has 15 amino acids. Germline loops: CDR1 SGDLS, CDR2 YYNGEE.

The chain is built from TRBV4-3 and TRBJ2-7, with TRBD2 matching 7 bases. The CDR3 length is 15 residues. Trimming took 0 bases from V and 2 from J; bases not matched to a gene: 4. CDR1 is LGHNA, CDR2 YSLEER, per germline. CDR3 protein: CASSQDWEGPYEQYF. The CDR3 DNA sequence: TGCGCCAGCAGCCAAGATTGGGAGGGTCCCTACGAGCAGTACTTC.

Comment on this clone: Compared with germline, one end of the junction differs, possibly owing to a read error. The same CDR3 is also encoded by other DNA sequences in this sample. The V and J genes are TRBV30 and TRBJ2-7; 12 bases line up with TRBD2. CDR3 length equals 20 residues. The V gene's germline CDR1 is GTSNPN and CDR2 SVGIG (reference sequence). The DNA of the CDR3 is TGTGCCTGGAGTCCCTGGTTGTCTAGCGGGGGGGCCCTCTCTAACTACGAGCAGTACTTT. This sequence encodes CAWSPWLSSGGALSNYEQYF.

J is TRBJ1-5 and V is TRBV7-8; TRBD1 agrees at 10 bases. The V gene's germline CDR1 is SGHVS and CDR2 FQNEAQ. The CDR3 extends over 18 amino acids. J was trimmed by 0 bases and V by 1 base; bases with no gene match: 6. The CDR3 DNA reads as TGTGCCAGCAGCTTAGGGGACAGGGGTTCTCCTAGCAATCAGCCCCAGCATTTT. Protein: CASSLGDRGSPSNQPQHF.

The chain has TRBV7-2 and TRBJ2-7, with unresolved D. Trimming pared 5 bases from V and 3 bases from J, leaving 8 bases between. CDR1 and CDR2 (germline): SGHTA, FQGNSA. The CDR3 loop spans 12 amino acids. CDR3 in DNA: TGTGCCAGCAGCCCCGAAAGCTACGAGCAGTACTTC. Residues: CASSPESYEQYF.